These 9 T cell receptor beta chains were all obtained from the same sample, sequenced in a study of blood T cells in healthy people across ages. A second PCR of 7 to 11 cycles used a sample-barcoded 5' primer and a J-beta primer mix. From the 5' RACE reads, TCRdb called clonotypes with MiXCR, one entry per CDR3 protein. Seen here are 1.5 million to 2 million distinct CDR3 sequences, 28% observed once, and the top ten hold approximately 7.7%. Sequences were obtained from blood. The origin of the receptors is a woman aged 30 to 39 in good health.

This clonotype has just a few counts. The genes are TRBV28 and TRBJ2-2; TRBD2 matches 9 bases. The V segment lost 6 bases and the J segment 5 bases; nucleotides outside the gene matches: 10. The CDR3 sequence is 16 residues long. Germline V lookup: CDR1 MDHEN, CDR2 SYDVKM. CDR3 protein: CASSERLAGLTGELFF. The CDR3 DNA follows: TGTGCCAGCAGCGAGCGTCTAGCGGGGCTAACCGGGGAGCTGTTTTTT.

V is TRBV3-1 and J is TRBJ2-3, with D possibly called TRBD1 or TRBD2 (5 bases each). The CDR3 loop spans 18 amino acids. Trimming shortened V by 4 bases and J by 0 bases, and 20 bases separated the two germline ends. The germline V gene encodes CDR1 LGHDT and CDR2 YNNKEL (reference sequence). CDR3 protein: CASSRLGTGHTSTDTQYF. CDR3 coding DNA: TGTGCCAGCAGCCGGTTGGGGACGGGCCACACTAGCACAGATACGCAGTATTTT.

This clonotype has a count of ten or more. CDR3 sequence reads: CASSFVPGSNYGYTF. Here the CDR3 DNA reads TGTGCCAGCAGCTTTGTTCCGGGGTCTAACTATGGCTACACCTTC. The chain joins TRBV7-9 to TRBJ1-2, with no clear D. This CDR3 contains 15 residues. CDR1 is SEHNR, CDR2 FQNEAQ, per germline (reference sequence). Trimming stripped 3 bases from V and 0 bases from J, with 11 bases between.

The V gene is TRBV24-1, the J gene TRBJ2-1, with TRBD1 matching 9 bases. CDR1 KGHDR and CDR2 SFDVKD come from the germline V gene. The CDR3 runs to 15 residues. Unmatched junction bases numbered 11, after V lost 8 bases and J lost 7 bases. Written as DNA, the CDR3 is TGTGCCACCAATGACGACAGGGGGATCTGGAATGAGCAGTTCTTC. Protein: CATNDDRGIWNEQFF.

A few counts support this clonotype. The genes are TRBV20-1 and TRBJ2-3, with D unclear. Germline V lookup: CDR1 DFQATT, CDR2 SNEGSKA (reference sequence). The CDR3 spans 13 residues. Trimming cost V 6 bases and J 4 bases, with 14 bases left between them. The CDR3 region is CSAQDTGSDTQYF. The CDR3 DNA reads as TGCAGTGCGCAAGATACGGGTTCAGATACGCAGTATTTT.

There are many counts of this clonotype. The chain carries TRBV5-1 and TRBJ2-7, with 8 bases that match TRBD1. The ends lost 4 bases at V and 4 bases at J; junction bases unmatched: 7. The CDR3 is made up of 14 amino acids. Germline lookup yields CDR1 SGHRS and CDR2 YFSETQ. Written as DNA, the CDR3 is TGCGCCAGCAGCCTTCTGGACAGGGTGTACGAGCAGTACTTC. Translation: CASSLLDRVYEQYF.

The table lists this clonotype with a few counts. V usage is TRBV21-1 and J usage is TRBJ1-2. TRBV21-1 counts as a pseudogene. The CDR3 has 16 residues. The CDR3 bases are TGTGCCAGCAGCAAAATCTGGGCCTCGAACGACTATGGCTACACCTTC. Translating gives CASSKIWASNDYGYTF.

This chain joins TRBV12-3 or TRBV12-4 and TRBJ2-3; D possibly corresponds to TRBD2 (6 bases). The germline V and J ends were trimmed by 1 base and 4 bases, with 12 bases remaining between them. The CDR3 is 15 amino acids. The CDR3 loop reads CASSLVGGEADTQYF. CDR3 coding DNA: TGTGCCAGCAGTTTAGTTGGCGGGGAGGCAGATACGCAGTATTTT.

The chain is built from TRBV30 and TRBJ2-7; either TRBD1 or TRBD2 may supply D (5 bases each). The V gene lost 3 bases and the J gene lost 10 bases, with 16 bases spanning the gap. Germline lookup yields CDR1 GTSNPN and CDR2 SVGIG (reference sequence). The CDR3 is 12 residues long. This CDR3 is CAWRGVSEAQYF. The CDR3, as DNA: TGTGCCTGGAGGGGGGTTTCGGAGGCCCAGTACTTC. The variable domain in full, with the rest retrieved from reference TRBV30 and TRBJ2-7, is SQTIHQWPATLVQPVGSPLSLECTVEGTSNPNLYWYRQAAGRGLQLLFYSVGIGQISSEVPQNLSASRPQDRQFILSSKKLLLSDSGFYLCAWRGVSEAQYFGPGTRLTVT.